The 18 T cell receptor beta chains given below trace back to one sample, sequenced in a study of blood T cell repertoires in COVID-19. The table came from immunoSEQ multiplex PCR; TCRdb's copy has only in-frame clones and leaves some out. This table holds about 200,000 clones, 82% found once. Material for sequencing was peripheral blood. These receptors came from a woman aged 55-69 years with COVID-19, enrolled during active disease.

This clone was picked up one time. The chain joins TRBV6-5 to TRBJ2-7; 9 positions agree with TRBD2. CDR1 and CDR2 (germline): MNHEY, SVGAGI. This CDR3 contains 15 residues. The V and J ends lost 6 bases and 5 bases, in that order; junction bases with no gene match: 11. CDR3 nucleotides: TGTGCCAGCAGCAGACTAGCGGACACGAACCACGAGCAGTACTTC. Translated: CASSRLADTNHEQYF.

This clone is a singleton in its sample. The V and J genes are TRBV27 and TRBJ2-3; 10 bases are a match to TRBD1. Germline CDR1 is MNHEY and CDR2 is SMNVEV (reference sequence). V lost 8 bases to trimming and J lost 3 bases; unmatched junction nucleotides: 8. There are 15 residues in the CDR3. The DNA for the CDR3 is TGTGCCAGCCGACAGGGGGCGCGTGGGACAGATACGCAGTATTTT. Its protein is CASRQGARGTDTQYF.

Notes on this clone: At the DNA level, this CDR3 is encoded by other sequences in the same sample as well. The CDR3 is CASSPRGTSGKETQYF. CDR3 DNA: TGTGCCAGCAGCCCCCGAGGGACTAGCGGAAAAGAGACCCAGTACTTC. The rearrangement uses TRBV9 and TRBJ2-5; 11 bases agree with TRBD2. This CDR3 has 16 amino acids. V lost 4 bases and J lost 3; bases outside the gene matches: 8. Germline loops: CDR1 SGDLS, CDR2 YYNGEE.

This rearrangement joins TRBV3-1 (or the pseudogene TRBV3-2) to TRBJ2-1; 12 bases are a match to TRBD2. Germline-derived CDR1 and CDR2 are LGHDT and YNNKEL (reference sequence). This CDR3 has 15 residues. Trimming removed 4 bases from V and 10 bases from J; junction bases left unmatched: 8. CDR3 nucleotide sequence: TGTGCCAGCAGCCCCGCCCTAGCGGGGGGGCGGGAGCAGTTCTTC. Residues: CASSPALAGGREQFF.

The genes are TRBV7-9 and TRBJ1-1; the D is unclear. Germline lookup yields CDR1 SEHNR and CDR2 FQNEAQ (reference sequence). The CDR3 sequence is 14 residues long. Trimming took off 5 bases at V and 2 bases at J, with 12 bases between the two ends. This CDR3 is CASSTTKVNTEAFF. The CDR3 DNA is TGTGCCAGCAGCACTACAAAAGTCAACACTGAAGCTTTCTTT.

This clone has only one observation. The CDR3 spells CASSPLAVSTDTQYF. In DNA, the CDR3 is TGTGCCAGTAGTCCCCTAGCGGTGAGCACAGATACGCAGTATTTT. The chain employs TRBV19 and TRBJ2-3; 7 bases are shared with TRBD2. CDR1 is LNHDA, CDR2 SQIVND, per germline (reference sequence). V was pared by 5 bases and J by 0 bases, with 5 bases of the junction left unmatched. The CDR3 is 15 residues long.

This chain connects TRBV5-1 to TRBJ2-1, with 10 nucleotides matching TRBD2. CDR3 size: 16 residues. Trimming took 0 bases from V and 7 from J; bases not matched to a gene: 7. Germline CDR1 reads SGHRS; CDR2 reads YFSETQ. The DNA of the CDR3 is TGCGCCAGCAGCTTGGGGAAGCCTAGCGGGAGTAATGAGCAGTTCTTC. Encoded protein: CASSLGKPSGSNEQFF.

This chain connects TRBV10-3 to TRBJ2-7; D might be TRBD1 (6 bases). With 6 bases removed from V and 0 bases from J, the gap between germline ends came to 15 bases. The CDR3 has 15 amino acids. Looked up from germline, CDR1 is ENHRY and CDR2 is SYGVKD. CDR3 amino acids: CAISPRTADSYEQYF. The CDR3 region has the DNA TGTGCCATCAGCCCCCGGACAGCGGACTCCTACGAGCAGTACTTC.

This chain connects TRBV5-1 to TRBJ1-6; TRBD1 aligns across 8 bases. Trimming took 8 bases from V and 6 from J; bases not matched to a gene: 13. CDR1 and CDR2 from the germline V gene are SGHRS and YFSETQ. CDR3 length: 16 amino acids. CDR3 sequence: CARGRPGTGGNSPLHF. Written as DNA, the CDR3 is TGCGCCAGAGGAAGACCCGGAACAGGGGGTAATTCACCCCTCCACTTT.

V gene TRBV6-1 combines with J gene TRBJ2-1; 11 bases align to TRBD1. The germline V gene encodes CDR1 MNHNS and CDR2 SASEGT. CDR3 length: 16 amino acids. V lost 4 bases, J lost 5 bases, and 7 bases stayed unmatched. CDR3 region: CASSGLDRGQHNEQFF. The CDR3 DNA sequence: TGTGCCAGCAGTGGCCTGGACAGGGGGCAACACAATGAGCAGTTCTTC.

Notes on this clone: The junction shows a germline mismatch at one end, possibly a read error. This chain joins TRBV15 and TRBJ1-6; D is unresolved. The length of the CDR3 is 13 residues. Germline V gene sequence: CDR1 LNHNV, CDR2 YYDKDF (reference sequence). The CDR3 bases are TGTGCCACCAGCACCTTCGGGGATTCCCCCCTCCACTTT. It codes for CATSTFGDSPLHF. Using reference TRBV15 and TRBJ1-6 for the parts outside the CDR3, the full variable domain is DAMVIQNPRYQVTQFGKPVTLSCSQTLNHNVMYWYQQKSSQAPKLLFHYYDKDFNNEADTPDNFQSRRPNTSFCFLDIRSPGLGDTAMYLCATSTFGDSPLHFGNGTRLTVT.

The genes are TRBV5-5 and TRBJ2-2, with TRBD2 identical over 9 bases. V was clipped by 0 bases and J by 6 bases; unmatched bases: 6. Germline V lookup: CDR1 SGHKS, CDR2 YYEKEE (reference sequence). The CDR3 is made up of 16 amino acids. CDR3 residues: CASSLGLAGPSGELFF. DNA for the CDR3: TGTGCCAGCAGCTTGGGGCTAGCGGGGCCGTCCGGGGAGCTGTTTTTT.

The genes are TRBV19 and TRBJ2-7, with 8 bases lining up with TRBD1. CDR1 LNHDA and CDR2 SQIVND come from the germline V gene (reference sequence). CDR3 length: 15 amino acids. V dropped 6 bases and J dropped 0; count of bases not matched to a gene: 7. The CDR3 spells CASSPGQASSYEQYF. CDR3 in DNA: TGTGCCAGTAGCCCGGGACAGGCAAGCTCCTACGAGCAGTACTTC.

The rearrangement links TRBV11-2 to TRBJ2-7, with TRBD2 as a possible D gene (5 bases). There are 14 residues in the CDR3. Germline V CDR1 and CDR2: SGHAT, FQNNGV. Deletions cut 3 bases from V and 7 bases from J, with 16 bases between. The CDR3 DNA is TGTGCCAGCAGCTTTCACGAGGGCTACTGGGAGCAGTACTTC. Translation gives CASSFHEGYWEQYF.

The chain combines TRBV14 with TRBJ2-7, with 8 bases matching TRBD2. The CDR3 has 13 amino acids. CDR1 is SGHDN and CDR2 is FVKESK in the germline V gene. J gave up 8 bases and V 8 bases, and 11 bases lay outside the gene matches. The CDR3 is CASGPPGGWKQYF. The CDR3 nucleotides are TGTGCCAGCGGGCCCCCGGGAGGGTGGAAGCAGTACTTC.

Remarks on this clone: This CDR3 is also generated by other DNA sequences in the sample. This rearrangement joins TRBV7-9 to TRBJ2-1, with 11 nucleotides matching TRBD2. Germline V gives CDR1 SEHNR, CDR2 FQNEAQ (reference sequence). This CDR3 comprises 17 residues. V gave up 5 bases and J gave up 8 bases; unmatched junction bases: 14. CDR3 region: CASSAFLAGGLSYEQFF. CDR3 bases: TGTGCCAGCAGCGCATTTCTAGCGGGAGGTCTCAGCTATGAGCAGTTCTTC.

The gene calls are TRBV24-1 and TRBJ1-1, with 8 bases fitting TRBD1. The length of the CDR3 is 13 residues. Germline loops: CDR1 KGHDR, CDR2 SFDVKD. J was trimmed by 12 bases and V by 1 base; bases with no gene match: 6. CDR3 residues: CATSDFGDRGSFF. In DNA form, the CDR3 reads TGTGCCACCAGTGATTTTGGAGACAGGGGATCTTTCTTT.

The chain couples TRBV9 to TRBJ1-6; D is ambiguous. In germline, CDR1 is SGDLS, CDR2 YYNGEE. V shed 4 bases and J shed 7 bases, with 12 bases lying between them. The CDR3 consists of 14 residues. CDR3 residues: CASSRGQTNSPLHF. Here the CDR3 DNA reads TGTGCCAGCAGCAGAGGCCAGACCAATTCACCCCTCCACTTT. The full variable domain, its missing parts supplied by reference TRBV9 and TRBJ1-6, is DSGVTQTPKHLITATGQRVTLRCSPRSGDLSVYWYQQSLDQGLQFLIQYYNGEERAKGNILERFSAQQFPDLHSELNLSSLELGDSALYFCASSRGQTNSPLHFGNGTRLTVT.